This T cell receptor beta chain was captured in a study of cytomegalovirus exposure and HLA in healthy donors (dated by TCRdb to about 2017). General notes on the study: In an earlier analysis of 587 of the donors, around 300 Gb of sequence data and 120 million or so unique TCR beta sequences from about 180 million T cells were reported. Approximately 300 gigabases of sequencing data and about 92 million unique TCR sequences made up an early release that covered several hundred HLA-typed donors. Among the roughly 400 genotyped donors, around 79% belonged to the genetic ancestry cluster associated with self-reported Caucasian donors. The study was designed to test whether signatures of past pathogen exposure could be identified by cataloging public T cell receptors. The study used immunosequencing to profile the T cell repertoires of approximately 640 subjects and linked those repertoires to cytomegalovirus serostatus. In addition to the first cohort of roughly 670 subjects, a separate validation cohort of 100 to 150 different subjects was used. The study combined high-throughput TCR immunosequencing, statistical association of individual TCRs with disease status, and machine learning to predict cytomegalovirus infection status. A later analysis re-analyzed previously published TCR beta repertoires from several hundred donors and added high-resolution HLA genotyping to study TCR occurrence patterns. Rather than using new phenotypic data, the later analysis identified candidate immune exposures from TCR beta sequences and from how often those sequences occurred across donors. An earlier analysis of approximately 640 of the donors applied high-throughput TCR beta sequencing to assess whether each TCR beta V gene segment acted as functional or pseudogenic. Donor age, sex, ethnicity and CMV serostatus were compiled together with the repertoire data. Genome-wide SNP genotypes for about three fifths of the roughly 670 donors were used in a later genetic analysis, which treated that subset as a discovery cohort. Every repertoire in the discovery cohort had been generated on one and the same sequencing platform. Class I and class II HLA loci were covered by the typing at four-digit resolution. Typing coverage varied by locus: about 620-640 donors for A, B, C, DRB1 and DQB1; more than 500 for DQA1; about 590 for DPA1; about 450 for DPB1. Because of strong linkage in the cohort, five DR-DQ haplotypes were treated as single units for association and clustering. Among some 410 genotyped donors of the cohort, an average of roughly 230,000 unique TCR beta nucleotide sequences was sequenced per donor, of which roughly 18% were non-productive.

Of note for this clone: Its antigen target is currently unknown. Base qualities are not provided; no much larger clone lies one nucleotide away.

In total, about 650 healthy bone marrow donors made up the cohort. At the time of sampling, every cohort member was nominally healthy, though immune exposures that went unrecorded were likely present. CMV serostatus was recorded as positive for 250 to 300 and negative for about half of the roughly 700 cohort members, whereas no CMV serostatus was recorded for the donor in question. Every donor gave a peripheral blood sample, and the peripheral blood mononuclear cells from that sample were used for TCR beta sequencing. The Qiagen DNeasy Blood Extraction Kit was used to extract genomic DNA from the blood cell samples. The paper's findings and limits, for the study overall: In a later genetic analysis, fewer N-insertions in productive TCRs were reported among donors in an Asian-associated ancestry cluster than the approximately 710-donor mean. Because counts were too low, 15 or so rarely observed V segments, including chromosome 9 orphons, were excluded from the earlier analysis of around 590 of the donors. A later analysis reported that several top co-occurrence clusters appeared linked to parvovirus B19, influenza, CMV and Epstein-Barr virus. Across donors, most TCR sequences were observed very rarely, whereas some public TCRs were present in many individuals. CMV serostatus was the only immune exposure information available for the cohort. An association between a missense DCLRE1C variant and V-gene and J-gene trimming of TCR beta chains was found in a later genetic analysis and replicated in an independent cohort. According to a later analysis, most CMV-associated TCR beta chains appeared to be HLA-restricted, and the HLA associations seemed to be driven largely by CMV exposure. In a later analysis, HLA-associated TCR beta chains were found to be more clonally expanded and to have lower generation probabilities than equally common non-associated chains. Linkage disequilibrium might explain the correlated functional status among segregating V segments, but an unknown experimental factor could not be ruled out. The presence/absence analyses assumed that sequencing depth was roughly uniform across donors, and that assumption may not be true. A further reported finding was that TCR beta sequences accurately predicted the HLA-A and HLA-B alleles for most subjects in the first cohort. In an earlier analysis of several hundred of the donors, most TCR beta V segments were observed in productive rearrangements about 90% or about 30% of the time, broadly matching IMGT annotations. According to a later analysis, TCR association rates differed among HLA loci, with DRB1 alleles showing the most associated TCRs and HLA-C alleles showing the fewest. A group of highly shared sequence variants was considered likely to be a technical artifact of the sequencing pipeline. In vitro tests confirmed that a few of the cytomegalovirus-associated TCR beta chains recognize cytomegalovirus antigens. Because HLA typing was missing for some donors at each locus, association tests included only the typed subset. The study gave a list of under 200 TCR beta chains associated with cytomegalovirus. Cytomegalovirus status was reported to be diagnosed by the classifier with high specificity and sensitivity in both the original and validation cohorts. When HLA alleles, especially DR and DQ, strongly co-occurred, attributing TCR associations to individual alleles was difficult. In a later analysis, around 17,000 TCR beta sequences were associated with specific HLA alleles at a false discovery rate of 0.05. Some IMGT-functional V segments, including TRBV6-2 and TRBV6-3, could not be told apart with the 87-base-pair reads, so those segments were excluded. It was suggested by the authors that the approach could potentially be generalized to other disease states and immunological phenotypes. In this cohort, only TCR beta chains were sequenced, and detectable features were limited by the absence of alpha or paired-chain data.

Library preparation employed the immunoSEQ multiplex PCR assay. The multiplex PCR relied on a mix of 60 forward primers for TCR Vbeta segments and 13 reverse primers for TCR Jbeta segments. Amplification of the CDR3 region of rearranged TCR beta genes was performed with a multiplex PCR assay on genomic DNA. The Illumina HiSeq System was used to sequence the amplified TCR beta libraries as 87-base-pair reads. Concerning the study's data processing: In a later analysis, some 80 million unique TCR beta chains were counted across the 650 to 700 repertoires, and roughly 11 million of these chains were shared by at least two donors. Raw reads were error-corrected and collapsed into unique sequences by a nearest-neighbor algorithm in which closely related sequences were merged to remove PCR and sequencing errors. V, D and J gene segments were assigned by aligning CDR3 sequences to IMGT reference sequences. For a sequence to be retained, at least a six-nucleotide match to both a V gene segment and a J gene segment was required. Rearrangements were called productive when the CDR3 lacked stop codons and stayed in frame with V and J; all others were non-productive. CDR3 was defined by IMGT convention, running from the second conserved V-encoded cysteine to the conserved J-encoded phenylalanine. Sequences without an unambiguous match to a single V gene segment were excluded from the earlier analysis of 450 to 750 of the donors. In an earlier analysis of 450 to 700 of the donors, V segments were called functional above 56.7% productive rearrangements and were called segregating when the between-donor standard deviation exceeded 5%. To diagnose cytomegalovirus status from the catalog of TCR beta chain sequences, a statistical classification framework was built. In a later analysis, TCR nucleotide sequences were compared against IMGT/GENE-DB human TR gene sequences so that V and J genes could be assigned. Using the TCRdist pipeline, a later analysis assigned CDR3 sequences along with most-parsimonious VDJ recombination scenarios. In a later analysis, each TCR beta chain was defined by its CDR3 amino acid sequence together with its V-gene family, and reads without a unique V-gene family were excluded. To address suspected cross-contamination and a sequencing artifact, a later analysis removed roughly 580 highly shared, low-generation-probability nucleotide sequences. In a later analysis, a clonal expansion index was calculated for each public chain from normalized within-repertoire ranks of inferred template counts. In a later analysis, generation probabilities were computed with a VDJ recombination model fitted to out-of-frame rearrangements, and the resulting probabilities were checked against IGoR. In a later analysis, TCR-TCR, TCR-HLA and TCR-CMV co-occurrence was scored with hypergeometric tests, and a repertoire-size bias correction was applied to TCR pairs. False discovery rates were estimated in a later analysis by permuting HLA or CMV assignments 20 times. In a later analysis, co-occurring TCRs were grouped using DBSCAN, with TCRdist sequence similarity added in when clustering inside HLA-allele-positive subsets. Co-occurrence clustering excluded repertoires with fewer than 30,000 or more than 120,000 public chains, plus five with anomalous nucleotide sharing. The source is immuneACCESS, and TCRdb retained only in-frame sequences with V and J called. Part of the clones is not carried over; for the studies checked, unresolved V genes explain less than half of this, and the remainder is unexplained. From that table come the V and J calls and clone size; the DNA was used to work out D and trimming. For this sample there are 200,000 to 250,000 clones; more than 75% appear just once. Over 1% of the sample belongs to the ten largest clones.

The V end loses 6 bases and the J end loses 6 bases, and a stretch of 17 bases separates them. Inclusive of the bounding cysteine and phenylalanine, the CDR3 is 14 residues long. Kept here is only the CDR3 DNA, which spans 42 bases and is read in frame from base 1. According to the germline V gene, CDR1 reads SNHLY and CDR2 reads FYNNEI. Recombination joined TRBV2 with TRBJ1-1, with a weak D call of TRBD1 (5 bases match). The receptor was isolated from a human donor in good health. Sequencing was carried out using PBMCs. The nucleotides are TGTGCCAGCAGGACAGTCGGTTTGAGCGCTGAAGCTTTCTTT. This translates into CASRTVGLSAEAFF. With the portions outside the CDR3 filled from the reference TRBV2 and TRBJ1-1 genes, the complete variable region becomes EPEVTQTPSHQVTQMGQEVILRCVPISNHLYFYWYRQILGQKVEFLVSFYNNEISEKSEIFDDQFSVERPDGSNFTLKIRSTKLEDSAMYFCASRTVGLSAEAFFGQGTRLTVV.